This T cell receptor (beta chain) was sequenced for a study of blood T cell repertoires in COVID-19 (dated by TCRdb to 2018 to 2021). For context, the study as a whole: Samples covering the acute and convalescent phases of COVID-19 were provided by collaborators in the United States, Italy and Spain. The samples were drawn from the first 160 participants of the ongoing ImmuneRACE study and from roughly 1,300 subjects provided by 6 global collaborators. Subjects who had been exposed to COVID-19, were actively infected with it, or had recovered from it provided the deeply sampled blood TCRbeta repertoires that made up the dataset. The repertoires were released in a freely available public database intended as a resource for research on the immune response to SARS-CoV-2. Sample metadata almost always included a de-identified subject ID, COVID-19 status, age in years and sex. Where available, HLA class I and class II types were obtained from metadata supplied by the sample provider rather than from assay-based typing. The prospective study material was composed of cDNA or gDNA derived from T cells, B-cell-depleted T cells, or PBMCs.

TCRbeta CDR3 regions were amplified from genomic DNA by means of the immunoSEQ Assay, a bias-controlled multiplex PCR. Per the authors' processing: The number of nucleated cells in each sample was estimated from the amplification of reference gene primers within the assay. To quantify the absolute abundance of each unique TCRbeta CDR3 rearrangement, sequence reads were collapsed and filtered. For each sample, productive Simpson clonality was calculated as the square root of Simpson's diversity index across productive rearrangements. Imported from immuneACCESS, the table was reduced by TCRdb to in-frame sequences with V and J called. These copies leave out some clones; in studies compared against another copy, an unresolved V gene accounts for under half, and the cause of the remainder is not known. D and trimming were read from the DNA, whereas the V and J calls and clone size are those reported in that table. The sample table contains about 270,000 clones; only one count was recorded for roughly 86% of them. Clones ranked in the top ten supply approximately 9.7% of the sample.

Whole blood was collected in K2EDTA tubes by collaborating institutions according to the institutions' own protocols. For TCRbeta analysis, collaborators shipped samples as frozen whole blood, isolated PBMCs, or DNA extracted from either of those sample types. The cysteine opens and the phenylalanine closes a CDR3 of 15 amino acids. Only the CDR3 portion is preserved as DNA: 45 bases, with reading frame beginning at the first base. Trimming takes 0 bases off V and 4 bases off J; junction bases not matched to a gene: 3. CDR1 and CDR2 (SGHNT, YYREEE) derive from the germline V gene (reference sequence). Here is what the overall study found, with its caveats: How much clinical and demographic metadata was included differed by source and by participant, and the metadata was provided uncurated.

This clone was detected once. Its antigen remains unidentified. Base qualities were left out, and no much larger clone turns up one base away. Sequencing was carried out using peripheral blood. The receptor chain draws on TRBV5-4 and TRBJ1-2, and 10 junction bases match TRBD1. The clonotype was recovered from a man between 40 and 49 years old with active or convalescent COVID-19. The sequenced DNA is TGTGCCAGCAGCTTGGGCGGGACAGGGGTCTATGGCTACACCTTC. It encodes CASSLGGTGVYGYTF.